Listed below are T cell receptor beta chains from one sample, sequenced in a study of CD8 T cells in Susac syndrome. Via MiXCR, TCRdb re-called the immunoSEQ multiplex PCR reads, giving one row per CDR3 protein. Of approximately 200,000 distinct CDR3 sequences in the sample, over 90% are singletons; the top ten hold 0.093%. The sequenced sample was CD4+ T cells from PBMCs. Every receptor here comes from a human donor with multiple sclerosis. The CDR3 runs from the conserved cysteine through the conserved F or W. Size tells how often a clone was seen (once, few, many) or the class of an expanded clone, and some rows leave it out.

clone size	V gene	J gene	CDR3 protein
NA	TRBV19	TRBJ1-5	CASSITGAGNQPQHF
NA	TRBV5-4	TRBJ1-6	CASSQGQGAYSPLHF
NA	TRBV29-1	TRBJ1-2	CSVGIGPFRDGYTF
NA	TRBV14	TRBJ2-3	CASSQDGASDTQYF
NA	TRBV3-1	TRBJ2-5	CASSQPRSQETQYF
NA	TRBV3-1	TRBJ2-4	CASSRLAGESKNIQYF
once	TRBV4-1	TRBJ1-2	CASSQSRVNTVRYTF
NA	TRBV14	TRBJ1-1	CASSPYRGKNTEAFF
NA	TRBV7-9	TRBJ1-1	CASSLAIANTEAFF
NA	TRBV29-1	TRBJ2-1	CSVTSGSYEQFF
NA	TRBV29-1	TRBJ2-1	CSVHGLAGGGEQFF
NA	TRBV7-9	TRBJ2-7	CASSPGQSSWAYEQYF
NA	TRBV20-1	TRBJ2-5	CSAGVPRDTQYF
NA	TRBV24-1	TRBJ2-2	CATTRPRESNTGELFF
NA	TRBV15	TRBJ2-6	CATSRDRRSGANVLTF
NA	TRBV6-5	TRBJ1-1	CASSYSGRGRTEAFF
NA	TRBV23-1	TRBJ2-1	CASSQGQGVNNEQFF
NA	TRBV2	TRBJ2-5	CASSGMGQGAETQYF
NA	TRBV24-1	TRBJ2-1	CATGGLAGEGFF
NA	TRBV28	TRBJ2-5	CASRKTGTETQYF
NA	TRBV24-1	TRBJ2-7	CATTPTYEQYF
NA	TRBV3-1	TRBJ1-5	CASSQGDGKIQQPQHF
NA	TRBV30	TRBJ1-2	CAWSVQGYGYTF